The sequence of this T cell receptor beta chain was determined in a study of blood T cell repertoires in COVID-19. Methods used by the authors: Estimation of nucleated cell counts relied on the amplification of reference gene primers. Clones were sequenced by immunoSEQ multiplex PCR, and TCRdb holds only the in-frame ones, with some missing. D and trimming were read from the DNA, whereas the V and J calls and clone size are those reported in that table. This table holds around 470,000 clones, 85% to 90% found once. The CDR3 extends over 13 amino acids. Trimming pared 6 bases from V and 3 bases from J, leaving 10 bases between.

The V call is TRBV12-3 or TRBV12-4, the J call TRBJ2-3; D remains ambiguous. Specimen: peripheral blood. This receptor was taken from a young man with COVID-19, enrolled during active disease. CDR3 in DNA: TGTGCCAGCAGGTCCGGGTCTACAGATACGCAGTATTTT. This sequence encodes CASRSGSTDTQYF.